A few counts support the clone carrying this T cell receptor (beta chain). Only in-frame clones appear in the TCRdb table, and some are missing; sequencing was by immunoSEQ multiplex PCR. Seen here are about 150,000 clones, about four fifths observed once, and the top ten hold approximately 13%. This entry belongs to a study of blood T cell repertoires in COVID-19. CDR1 GTSNPN and CDR2 SVGIG come from the germline V gene (reference sequence). CDR3 length: 13 residues. V lost 0 bases to trimming and J lost 8 bases; unmatched junction nucleotides: 4. This clonotype was sampled from a man aged 70 or older who had recovered from COVID-19. Sequencing used peripheral blood. The V call is TRBV30, the J call TRBJ1-5; 7 bases are a match to TRBD1. The CDR3 region is CAWSVQGSEPQHF. The DNA for the CDR3 is TGTGCCTGGAGTGTACAGGGGTCGGAGCCCCAGCATTTT.